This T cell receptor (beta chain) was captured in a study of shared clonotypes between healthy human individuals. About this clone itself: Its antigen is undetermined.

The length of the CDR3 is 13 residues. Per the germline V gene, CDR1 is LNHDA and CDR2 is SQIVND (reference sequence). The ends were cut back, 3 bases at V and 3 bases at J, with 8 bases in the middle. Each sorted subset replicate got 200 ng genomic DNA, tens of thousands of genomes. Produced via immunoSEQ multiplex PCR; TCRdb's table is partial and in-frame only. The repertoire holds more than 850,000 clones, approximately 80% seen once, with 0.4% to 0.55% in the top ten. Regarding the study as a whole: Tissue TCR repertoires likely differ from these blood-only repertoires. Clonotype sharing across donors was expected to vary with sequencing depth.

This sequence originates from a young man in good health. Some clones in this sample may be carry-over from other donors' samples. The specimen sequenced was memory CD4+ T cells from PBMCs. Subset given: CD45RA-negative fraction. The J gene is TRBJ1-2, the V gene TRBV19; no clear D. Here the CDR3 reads CASSMRRDYGYTF. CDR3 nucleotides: TGTGCCAGTAGTATGCGGCGCGACTATGGCTACACCTTC.